The clone carrying this T cell receptor (beta chain) showed up just once. The antigen remains undetermined. The data are from a study of cytomegalovirus exposure and HLA in healthy donors. Whole-study context: The same platform was used for the 110 or so validation repertoires as for the roughly 730 first-cohort repertoires, as reported in a later analysis.

Germline V gives CDR1 SGHNT, CDR2 YYREEE (reference sequence). V dropped 4 bases and J dropped 7; count of bases not matched to a gene: 13. The CDR3 spans 15 residues. Findings and caveats of the study: The authors enumerated some 170 TCR beta chains as linked to cytomegalovirus. Testing in vitro showed a few CMV-associated chains specific for CMV antigens.

Assay: immunoSEQ multiplex PCR; the TCRdb copy retains only in-frame clones and omits some. Found here are approximately 82,000 clones, 85% to 95% of them singletons; the top ten hold roughly 0.75%. This receptor was obtained from a woman between 18 and 30 years old in good health and CMV-seronegative. The V and J genes are TRBV5-4 and TRBJ2-7; 8 nucleotides match TRBD1. The sample consisted of PBMCs. CDR3 sequence (DNA): TGTGCCAGCAGCGAACCAAATTCACAGGGGGAGGAGCAGTACTTC. Its protein product is CASSEPNSQGEEQYF.